A single sample gave rise to the 14 T cell receptor beta chains below, sequenced in a study of T cell responses to AZD1222 COVID-19 vaccine. The assay was immunoSEQ multiplex PCR, and TCRdb's table has in-frame clones only and misses some. The sample lists about 83,000 clones, roughly 90% occurring once. Sequencing used peripheral blood, obtained on day 0 of MenACWY control vaccination. These receptors all stem from an adult in good health.

The rearrangement links TRBV5-1 to TRBJ1-2; 7 bases are shared with TRBD1. Germline V gives CDR1 SGHRS, CDR2 YFSETQ. The V and J ends lost 4 bases and 4 bases, in that order; junction bases with no gene match: 4. This CDR3 contains 13 residues. CDR3 nucleotide sequence: TGCGCCAGCAGCGTGGACAGGAGCTATGGCTACACCTTC. This gives the protein CASSVDRSYGYTF.

Only a few counts were recorded for this clone. This chain links TRBV10-3 with TRBJ1-5; unclear D gene. The CDR3 extends over 14 amino acids. The V end was cut by 2 bases, the J end by 4 bases, with 9 bases between. Looked up from germline, CDR1 is ENHRY and CDR2 is SYGVKD. This CDR3 is CAISEEGLNQPQHF. Here the CDR3 DNA reads TGTGCCATCAGTGAGGAGGGCCTTAATCAGCCCCAGCATTTT.

This CDR3 is CASWGRGLNTGELFF. CDR3 coding DNA: TGTGCCAGTTGGGGGCGGGGCCTGAACACCGGGGAGCTGTTTTTT. The chain employs TRBV19 and TRBJ2-2; either TRBD1 or TRBD2 may fit D (6 bases each). Per germline, CDR1 LNHDA and CDR2 SQIVND (reference sequence). V lost 8 bases and J lost 1, with 14 bases in between. The CDR3 extends over 15 amino acids.

This clone was picked up a small number of times. The chain is built from TRBV28 and TRBJ2-1; the D is unclear. Germline loops: CDR1 MDHEN, CDR2 SYDVKM. Trimming removed 5 bases at V and 4 bases at J, with 9 bases between. This CDR3 region has 13 residues. The CDR3 coding sequence is TGTGCCAGCAGTCCCGTTAAGTACAATGAGCAGTTCTTC. Translating gives CASSPVKYNEQFF.

This clone was observed a handful of times. The V call is TRBV5-1, the J call TRBJ2-7; tentative D call: TRBD1 (6 bases). Trimming removed 1 base from V and 0 bases from J, with 20 bases in between. The CDR3 extends over 18 amino acids. The germline V gene has CDR1 SGHRS and CDR2 YFSETQ. CDR3 sequence (DNA): TGCGCCAGCAGCTTGTCGGTCCGGCAGACAGGTGCCTCCTACGAGCAGTACTTC. Translating gives CASSLSVRQTGASYEQYF.

The rearrangement joins TRBV6-2 or TRBV6-3 to TRBJ1-1; D is perhaps TRBD1 (6 bases). Germline V gene lookup returns CDR1 MNHEY and CDR2 SVGEGT. Trimming left V 3 bases short and J 6 bases short, with 11 bases between. This CDR3 region has 13 residues. The CDR3 region has the DNA TGTGCCAGCAGTTATACAGGGAAGGCTGAAGCTTTCTTT. Amino acids: CASSYTGKAEAFF.

The J gene is TRBJ1-2, the V gene TRBV28; maybe TRBD1 (6 bases). The CDR3 spans 14 residues. From germline, CDR1 is MDHEN and CDR2 SYDVKM. Trimming left V 5 bases short and J 7 bases short, with 17 bases between. This CDR3 is CASSTPNRVPGYTF. DNA of the CDR3: TGTGCCAGCAGTACACCAAACAGGGTCCCTGGCTACACCTTC.

This chain joins TRBV6-5 and TRBJ2-3, with a possible D match to TRBD1 (6 bases). The CDR3 has 14 residues. V was trimmed by 6 bases and J by 2 bases, leaving 12 bases between them. The germline CDR1 and CDR2 sequences are MNHEY and SVGAGI. CDR3 DNA sequence: TGTGCCAGCAGACAGGGCTCGCACACAGATACGCAGTATTTT. It yields the protein CASRQGSHTDTQYF.

This chain joins TRBV7-9 and TRBJ1-4; D is uncertain. This CDR3 is 15 amino acids long. Germline loops: CDR1 SEHNR, CDR2 FQNEAQ (reference sequence). V shed 6 bases and J shed 0 bases, with 11 bases lying between them. The DNA of the CDR3 is TGTGCCAGCAGACGTGACCCCTCAACTAATGAAAAACTGTTTTTT. Translated: CASRRDPSTNEKLFF. Full variable domain (rest looked up from reference TRBV7-9 and TRBJ1-4): DTGVSQNPRHKITKRGQNVTFRCDPISEHNRLYWYRQTLGQGPEFLTYFQNEAQLEKSRLLSDRFSAERPKGSFSTLEIQRTEQGDSAMYLCASRRDPSTNEKLFFGSGTQLSVL.

The J gene is TRBJ2-7, the V gene TRBV7-2, with 13 bases matching TRBD2. V trimming: 5 bases; J trimming: 4 bases; junction bases outside the gene matches: 5. Germline CDR1 SGHTA, CDR2 FQGNSA. The CDR3 has 15 amino acids. Here the CDR3 reads CASSKLAGGGYEQYF. The CDR3, as DNA: TGTGCCAGCAGCAAACTAGCGGGAGGGGGATACGAGCAGTACTTC.

This clone was observed a single time. This sequence joins TRBV28 and TRBJ2-6; 8 nucleotides match TRBD1. The trim removed 3 bases at V and 2 bases at J, leaving 6 bases unmatched. CDR1 and CDR2 (germline): MDHEN, SYDVKM. The CDR3 is 17 amino acids. The chain's CDR3 is CASSFRGLGTGANVLTF. The CDR3 DNA reads as TGTGCCAGCAGTTTCAGGGGGCTGGGAACTGGGGCCAACGTCCTGACTTTC.

In DNA form, the CDR3 reads TGTGCCAGCAGTTTATACAGCGGGACGAACACCGGGGAGCTGTTTTTT. This sequence encodes CASSLYSGTNTGELFF. The V and J genes are TRBV28 and TRBJ2-2, with 7 bases identical to TRBD2. CDR3 length equals 16 residues. Germline CDR1 is MDHEN and CDR2 is SYDVKM. After removal of 1 base from V and 0 bases from J, the junction contained 2 bases not matched to a gene.

This chain links TRBV7-9 with TRBJ1-1, with TRBD1 as a possible D gene (6 bases). The CDR3 has 16 residues. Germline-derived CDR1 and CDR2 are SEHNR and FQNEAQ (reference sequence). V was shortened by 3 bases and J by 6 bases, with 20 bases between the two germline ends. The CDR3 protein is CASSFGGSLQSPEAFF. The CDR3 DNA reads TGTGCCAGCAGCTTTGGGGGCTCACTCCAGTCCCCTGAAGCTTTCTTT.

The J gene is TRBJ1-2, the V gene TRBV12-3 or TRBV12-4; 8 bases align to TRBD1. The CDR3 has 12 residues. This CDR3 reads CASDRGLGGYTF. CDR3 nucleotide sequence: TGTGCGTCTGACAGGGGTCTGGGTGGCTACACCTTC.